The present entry profiles one T cell receptor beta chain with its context. Its antigen is still unknown. The data were taken from a study of identical twins. Overall study findings and caveats: Out-of-frame alpha sequences common to twins were enriched for low generation probability.

Germline V gives CDR1 LNHNV, CDR2 YYDKDF (reference sequence). The CDR3 is 16 amino acids. The V and J ends lost 5 bases and 0 bases respectively, with 16 bases between them. TCRdb recomputed calls from the 5' RACE reads with MiXCR, one row per CDR3 protein. This table holds hundreds of thousands of distinct CDR3 sequences, about a fifth found once. This same sample was also taken into another study, of yellow fever vaccine responses in identical twins.

The TCR was taken from a woman aged 18-30 years in good health. Sequenced input: CD4+ T cells sorted from blood. The chain has TRBV15 and TRBJ1-2, with TRBD1 as a possible D gene (6 bases). CDR3 nucleotide sequence: TGTGCCACCAGCGGGGCGACAGGATTCCCTAACTATGGCTACACCTTC. Residues: CATSGATGFPNYGYTF. Drawing the rest from reference TRBV15 and TRBJ1-2, the complete variable domain is DAMVIQNPRYQVTQFGKPVTLSCSQTLNHNVMYWYQQKSSQAPKLLFHYYDKDFNNEADTPDNFQSRRPNTSFCFLDIRSPGLGDTAMYLCATSGATGFPNYGYTFGSGTRLTVV.